These T cell receptor beta chains were read from a single sample in a study of T cell responses to AZD1222 COVID-19 vaccine. This table comes from immunoSEQ multiplex PCR, and its TCRdb copy is limited to in-frame clones, with some not included. The repertoire includes about 140,000 clones, roughly nine tenths of them detected once, and roughly 10% sits in the top ten. This specimen consisted of peripheral blood, obtained 28 days after the second AZD1222 dose. The receptors here all came from an adult who received the AZD1222 COVID-19 vaccine. The CDR3 runs from the conserved cysteine through the conserved F or W. D genes are given only for firm matches. Clone size is not always given. Where it is, it says once, few, many or a class for expanded clones.

-	TRBJ1-6	TRBD1	TRBV28	CASSTGTANSPLHF	TGTGCCAGCAGCACCGGGACAGCTAATTCACCCCTCCACTTT
-	TRBJ1-1	-	TRBV18	CASFVDGPHTEAFF	TGTGCCAGCTTCGTCGATGGACCTCACACTGAAGCTTTCTTT
-	TRBJ2-2	-	TRBV19	CASTVTGELFF	TGTGCCAGTACGGTCACCGGGGAGCTGTTTTTT
-	TRBJ1-2	-	TRBV27	CASSYVGGIGHGYTF	TGTGCCAGCAGTTACGTCGGCGGGATCGGGCATGGCTACACCTTC
-	TRBJ1-6	TRBD1	TRBV5-1	CASSLEGQNNSPLHF	TGCGCCAGCAGCTTGGAGGGACAGAATAATTCACCCCTCCACTTT
-	TRBJ2-3	-	TRBV6-2/TRBV6-3	CASSPNSDTQYF	TGTGCCAGCAGTCCGAACTCAGATACGCAGTATTTT
-	TRBJ1-3	-	TRBV4-1	CASSQGTGLRGNTIYF	TGCGCCAGCAGCCAGGGTACAGGGCTCCGGGGAAACACCATATATTTT
-	TRBJ1-5	-	TRBV28	CASSLYRYSNQPQHF	TGTGCCAGCAGTTTATACAGGTATAGCAATCAGCCCCAGCATTTT
-	TRBJ1-2	TRBD1	TRBV6-2/TRBV6-3	CASSFGQVNYGYTF	TGTGCCAGCAGTTTCGGACAGGTGAACTATGGCTACACCTTC
few	TRBJ1-1	TRBD1	TRBV10-1	CASSEADRGLKSEAFF	TGCGCCAGCAGTGAAGCGGACAGGGGGCTCAAGAGTGAAGCTTTCTTT
-	TRBJ1-4	-	TRBV29-1	CGTTTNEKLFF	TGTGGGACAACAACTAATGAAAAACTGTTTTTT
-	TRBJ1-6	-	TRBV9	CASSPGRSYNSPLHF	TGTGCCAGCAGCCCGGGAAGGTCCTATAATTCACCCCTCCACTTT
-	TRBJ2-7	-	TRBV30	CAWGEFYEQYF	TGTGCCTGGGGCGAGTTCTACGAGCAGTACTTC
-	TRBJ2-5	TRBD1	TRBV3-1/TRBV3-2	CASSQDSTGVETQYF	TGTGCCAGCAGCCAAGATTCGACAGGGGTGGAGACCCAGTACTTC
-	TRBJ1-2	-	TRBV12-3/TRBV12-4	CASDDSGGYGYTF	TGTGCCAGTGACGATTCGGGGGGCTATGGCTACACCTTC
-	TRBJ2-1	-	TRBV19	CASSKQYSSSSYNEQFF	TGTGCCAGTAGTAAGCAGTACTCGAGTAGCTCCTACAATGAGCAGTTCTTC
-	TRBJ1-5	-	TRBV3-1/TRBV3-2	CASSQERIGNQPQHF	TGTGCCAGCAGCCAAGAAAGGATTGGCAATCAGCCCCAGCATTTT
-	TRBJ1-2	-	TRBV5-8	CASSLYRENYGYTF	TGTGCCAGCAGCTTATATAGGGAAAACTATGGCTACACCTTC
-	TRBJ1-1	-	TRBV27	CASRDGMNTEAFF	TGTGCCAGCAGGGACGGAATGAACACTGAAGCTTTCTTT
-	TRBJ2-1	TRBD2	TRBV3-1/TRBV3-2	CASSQGRLAGVRNEQFF	TGTGCCAGCAGCCAAGGAAGGCTAGCGGGAGTGAGGAATGAGCAGTTCTTC
-	TRBJ1-1	-	TRBV19	CASSQQAGAEAFF	TGTGCCAGTAGCCAACAGGCTGGGGCTGAAGCTTTCTTT
-	TRBJ2-7	-	TRBV5-4	CASSFGLLTTYEQYF	TGTGCCAGCAGCTTCGGACTACTTACTACCTACGAGCAGTACTTC
once	TRBJ1-1	-	TRBV5-1	CASSPSGNEAEAFF	TGCGCCAGTTCGCCTTCGGGGAATGAGGCTGAAGCTTTCTTT
-	TRBJ1-1	-	TRBV12-3/TRBV12-4	CASRRHAVTEAFF	TGTGCCAGCAGGCGACATGCGGTCACTGAAGCTTTCTTT